Reported below is one T cell receptor beta chain. CDR3 length equals 17 residues. This specimen belongs to a study of blood T cell repertoires in COVID-19. On the study more broadly: Spain, Italy and the United States supplied samples that represented acute and convalescent COVID-19.

How the authors handled the data: Researchers report that nucleated cell counts were estimated from reference gene primer amplification. Assay: immunoSEQ multiplex PCR; the TCRdb copy retains only in-frame clones and omits some. V and J calls and clone size are those listed in that table; D and trimming were worked out from the DNA. The sample has approximately 220,000 clones; roughly 84% are singletons. Sequenced: PBMCs or T cells enriched from blood (not recorded which). The chain has TRBV21-1 and TRBJ2-3; TRBD1 is the table's D call and was not checked against the DNA. TRBV21-1 is assigned pseudogene status. The receptor comes from a woman aged 40 to 49 who had recovered from COVID-19. The CDR3 coding sequence is TGTGCCAGCAGCAAACGGAACAGGGGGATGTCCACAGATACGCAGTATTTT. Protein sequence: CASSKRNRGMSTDTQYF.